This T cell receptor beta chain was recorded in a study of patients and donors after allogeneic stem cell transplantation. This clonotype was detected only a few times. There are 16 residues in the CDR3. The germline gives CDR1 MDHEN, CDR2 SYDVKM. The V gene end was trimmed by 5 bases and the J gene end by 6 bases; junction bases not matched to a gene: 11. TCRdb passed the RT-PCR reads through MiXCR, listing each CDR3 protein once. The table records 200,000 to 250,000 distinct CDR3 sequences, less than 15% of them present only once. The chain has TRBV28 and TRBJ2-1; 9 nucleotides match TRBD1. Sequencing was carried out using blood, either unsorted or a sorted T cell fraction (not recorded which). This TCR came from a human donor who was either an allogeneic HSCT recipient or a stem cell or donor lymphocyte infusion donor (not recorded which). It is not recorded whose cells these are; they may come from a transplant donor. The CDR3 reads CASSPPGGTGSNEQFF. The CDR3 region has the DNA TGTGCCAGCAGTCCCCCCGGGGGGACAGGGTCCAATGAGCAGTTCTTC.